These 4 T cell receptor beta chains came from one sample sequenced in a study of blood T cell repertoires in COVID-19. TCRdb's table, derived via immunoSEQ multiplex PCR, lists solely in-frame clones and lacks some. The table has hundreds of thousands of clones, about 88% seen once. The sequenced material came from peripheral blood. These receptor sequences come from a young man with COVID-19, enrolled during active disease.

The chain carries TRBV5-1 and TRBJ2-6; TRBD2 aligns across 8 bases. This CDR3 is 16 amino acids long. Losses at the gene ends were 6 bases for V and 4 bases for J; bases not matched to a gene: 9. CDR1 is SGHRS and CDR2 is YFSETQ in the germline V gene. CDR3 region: CASTPAGGRGANVLTF. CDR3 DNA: TGCGCCAGCACCCCGGCGGGGGGAAGGGGGGCCAACGTCCTGACTTTC.

CDR3 sequence reads: CATRQGPNQPQHF. CDR3 bases: TGTGCCACCCGACAGGGCCCCAATCAGCCCCAGCATTTT. This rearrangement joins TRBV24-1 to TRBJ1-5, with 7 bases aligning to TRBD1. This CDR3 has 13 residues. Germline V gene data show CDR1 as KGHDR and CDR2 as SFDVKD. V lost 9 bases, J lost 3 bases, and 4 bases stayed unmatched.

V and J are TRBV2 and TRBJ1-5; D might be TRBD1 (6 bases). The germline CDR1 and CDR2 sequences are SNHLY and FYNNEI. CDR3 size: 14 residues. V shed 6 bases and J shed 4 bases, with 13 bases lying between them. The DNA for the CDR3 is TGTGCCAGCAGAATTAACAGGGAAAATCAGCCCCAGCATTTT. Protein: CASRINRENQPQHF.

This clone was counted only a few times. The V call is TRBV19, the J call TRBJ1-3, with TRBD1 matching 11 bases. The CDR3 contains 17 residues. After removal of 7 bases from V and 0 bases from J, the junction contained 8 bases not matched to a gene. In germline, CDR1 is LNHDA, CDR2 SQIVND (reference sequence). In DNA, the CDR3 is TGTGCCAGTATCTCCCGGACAGGGGGCTACTCTGGAAACACCATATATTTT. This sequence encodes CASISRTGGYSGNTIYF.